These 18 T cell receptor beta chains originate from one sample sequenced in a study of beta chain features in type 1 diabetes. All of the isolated RNA was reverse transcribed, so expressed TCRB transcripts were sequenced. Profiling relied on immunoSEQ multiplex PCR, and the TCRdb table lists in-frame clones only, not all of them. The sample records 250,000 to 350,000 clones, roughly 15% being singletons. Sequenced input: central memory CD4+ T cells from blood. The receptors were sampled from a man younger than 45 in good health.

The V call is TRBV6-5, the J call TRBJ1-2, with 8 bases that match TRBD1. This CDR3 region has 14 residues. Unmatched junction bases numbered 8, after V lost 5 bases and J lost 6 bases. CDR1 MNHEY and CDR2 SVGAGI come from the germline V gene. The CDR3 nucleotides read TGTGCCAGCAGTCCAGGGGGCGCTTTTGATGGCTACACCTTC. It codes for CASSPGGAFDGYTF.

This clone has just a few counts. V and J are TRBV7-9 and TRBJ2-1; TRBD2 aligns across 11 bases. This CDR3 spans 17 amino acids. Germline V lookup: CDR1 SEHNR, CDR2 FQNEAQ (reference sequence). Germline trimming cut 3 bases from V and 4 bases from J; bases unmatched to any gene: 8. CDR3: CASSFASLAGVYNEQFF. The CDR3 region has the DNA TGTGCCAGCAGCTTTGCCTCACTAGCGGGGGTTTACAATGAGCAGTTCTTC.

V usage is TRBV2 and J usage is TRBJ1-2; possibly TRBD1 for D (5 bases). The CDR3 is 15 residues long. The V end lost 6 bases, the J end lost 4 bases, and 18 bases lay between the germline ends. Germline V gene lookup returns CDR1 SNHLY and CDR2 FYNNEI. The CDR3 loop is CASRGVERDFYGYTF. The CDR3 DNA reads as TGTGCCAGCAGGGGGGTCGAGAGGGACTTCTATGGCTACACCTTC.

V is TRBV5-5 and J is TRBJ2-1; D unresolved. This CDR3 contains 11 residues. The germline CDR1 and CDR2 sequences are SGHKS and YYEKEE (reference sequence). V lost 0 bases to trimming and J lost 9 bases, with 4 bases between them. The CDR3 region is CASSLVGEQFF. As DNA, the CDR3 is TGTGCCAGCAGCTTGGTGGGTGAGCAGTTCTTC.

This clone has just a few counts. The J gene is TRBJ1-1, the V gene TRBV5-6; D gene unclear. The germline gives CDR1 SGHDT, CDR2 YYEEEE. CDR3 length: 15 residues. V was trimmed by 4 bases and J by 0 bases, leaving 13 bases between them. The CDR3 sequence: CASSMDGIMNTEAFF. As DNA, the CDR3 is TGTGCCAGCAGCATGGATGGGATAATGAACACTGAAGCTTTCTTT. The full variable domain, with the rest looked up from reference TRBV5-6 and TRBJ1-1, is DAGVTQSPTHLIKTRGQQVTLRCSPKSGHDTVSWYQQALGQGPQFIFQYYEEEERQRGNFPDRFSGHQFPNYSSELNVNALLLGDSALYLCASSMDGIMNTEAFFGQGTRLTVV.

This clone was recorded at least ten times. At the DNA level, this CDR3 is encoded by other sequences in the same sample as well. The chain carries TRBV14 and TRBJ2-1; no definite D call. The germline V gene has CDR1 SGHDN and CDR2 FVKESK. The ends were cut back, 2 bases at V and 1 base at J, with 12 bases in the middle. There are 16 residues in the CDR3. DNA of the CDR3: TGTGCCAGCAGCCAACAGACTCTTGGGTCCTACAATGAGCAGTTCTTC. Its translation: CASSQQTLGSYNEQFF.

This clone turned up a few times. This rearrangement joins TRBV7-9 to TRBJ2-1; D call uncertain. The V gene's germline CDR1 is SEHNR and CDR2 FQNEAQ (reference sequence). The CDR3 length is 12 residues. V shed 5 bases and J shed 7 bases, with 9 bases lying between them. The CDR3 sequence is CASSRDPNEQFF. The CDR3 DNA is TGTGCCAGCAGCCGTGACCCTAATGAGCAGTTCTTC.

This clone was counted only a few times. The chain carries TRBV27 and TRBJ1-5; D ambiguous. CDR1 MNHEY and CDR2 SMNVEV come from the germline V gene (reference sequence). Trimming cost V 4 bases and J 0 bases, with 19 bases left between them. The CDR3 is made up of 18 amino acids. As DNA, the CDR3 is TGTGCCAGCAGTTACTCGATCGGTCGCGGGGATAGCAATCAGCCCCAGCATTTT. As protein: CASSYSIGRGDSNQPQHF.

The chain recombines TRBV5-1 with TRBJ1-2; no definite D call. Trimming removed 1 base from V and 4 bases from J, with 14 bases in between. The CDR3 has 15 amino acids. Germline values: CDR1 SGHRS, CDR2 YFSETQ. In DNA, the CDR3 is TGCGCCAGCAGCTTGTCGGCTGGGTCTTCCTATGGCTACACCTTC. It codes for CASSLSAGSSYGYTF.

The V call is TRBV19, the J call TRBJ2-2; tentative D call: TRBD1 (5 bases). Trimming shortened V by 3 bases and J by 5 bases, and 10 bases separated the two germline ends. Looked up from germline, CDR1 is LNHDA and CDR2 is SQIVND (reference sequence). The CDR3 extends over 14 amino acids. For the CDR3, the DNA is TGTGCCAGTAGTATTCTCAGGGCAACCGGGGAGCTGTTTTTT. It translates to CASSILRATGELFF. Together with reference TRBV19 and TRBJ2-2, the CDR3 gives the full variable domain: DGGITQSPKYLFRKEGQNVTLSCEQNLNHDAMYWYRQDPGQGLRLIYYSQIVNDFQKGDIAEGYSVSREKKESFPLTVTSAQKNPTAFYLCASSILRATGELFFGEGSRLTVL.

In this sample, this clone turned up a few times. V usage is TRBV5-4 and J usage is TRBJ2-7; D might be TRBD1 (6 bases). The length of the CDR3 is 13 residues. Trimming shortened V by 0 bases and J by 3 bases, and 7 bases separated the two germline ends. Germline-derived CDR1 and CDR2 are SGHNT and YYREEE (reference sequence). The CDR3 loop reads CASSLDRDYEQYV. CDR3 nucleotides: TGTGCCAGCAGCTTGGACAGGGACTACGAGCAGTACGTC.

This chain joins TRBV5-1 and TRBJ2-5; the D is unclear. This CDR3 comprises 14 residues. Deletions cut 5 bases from V and 2 bases from J, with 13 bases between. Germline V gene data show CDR1 as SGHRS and CDR2 as YFSETQ. CDR3 nucleotide sequence: TGCGCCAGCAGACGTACACATACACAAGAGACCCAGTACTTC. Amino acids: CASRRTHTQETQYF. The full variable domain, in which reference TRBV5-1 and TRBJ2-5 provide the parts outside the CDR3, is KAGVTQTPRYLIKTRGQQVTLSCSPISGHRSVSWYQQTPGQGLQFLFEYFSETQRNKGNFPGRFSGRQFSNSRSEMNVSTLELGDSALYLCASRRTHTQETQYFGPGTRLLVL.

This clone was observed a few times. The rearrangement links TRBV11-2 to TRBJ2-1; D gene ambiguous. CDR3 length: 16 residues. V was trimmed by 5 bases and J by 0 bases, leaving 14 bases between them. Germline CDR1 reads SGHAT; CDR2 reads FQNNGV. The CDR3 is CASSPNRGSSYNEQFF. CDR3 nucleotides: TGTGCCAGCAGCCCGAACAGAGGCAGCTCCTACAATGAGCAGTTCTTC.

The gene calls are TRBV7-3 and TRBJ2-3; tentative D call: TRBD2 (6 bases). The V gene's germline CDR1 is SGHTA and CDR2 FQGTGA. V lost 5 bases and J 4 bases, leaving 19 bases between the germline ends. The CDR3 is 16 amino acids. The CDR3 protein is CASSPAGGGVPDTQYF. The CDR3 DNA follows: TGTGCCAGCAGCCCCGCGGGTGGCGGGGTCCCAGATACGCAGTATTTT.

There are a few counts of this clone. The same CDR3 also results from other DNA sequences found in this sample. V is TRBV6-4 and J is TRBJ1-1; 8 bases match TRBD1. Germline V gives CDR1 MRHNA, CDR2 SNTAGT. Germline trimming cut 4 bases from V and 5 bases from J; bases unmatched to any gene: 3. CDR3 length: 13 amino acids. The CDR3 loop reads CASSVQGGTEAFF. The CDR3 coding sequence is TGTGCCAGCAGTGTACAGGGGGGGACTGAAGCTTTCTTT.

The chain carries TRBV4-3 and TRBJ1-1; D unclear. V shed 3 bases and J shed 4 bases, with 9 bases lying between them. In germline, CDR1 is LGHNA, CDR2 YSLEER. The CDR3 has 13 residues. The chain's CDR3 is CASSQSPITEAFF. The CDR3 bases are TGCGCCAGCAGCCAGAGTCCGATCACTGAAGCTTTCTTT.

This clone was found a few times. The gene calls are TRBV7-2 and TRBJ2-3, with D unresolved. Trimming shortened V by 1 base and J by 7 bases, and 6 bases separated the two germline ends. Germline V gene sequence: CDR1 SGHTA, CDR2 FQGNSA. This CDR3 is 12 amino acids long. The DNA for the CDR3 is TGTGCCAGCAGCTTAGATCGGAATACGCAGTATTTT. This encodes CASSLDRNTQYF. The full variable domain, with the rest looked up from reference TRBV7-2 and TRBJ2-3, is GAGVSQSPSNKVTEKGKDVELRCDPISGHTALYWYRQSLGQGLEFLIYFQGNSAPDKSGLPSDRFSAERTGGSVSTLTIQRTQQEDSAVYLCASSLDRNTQYFGPGTRLTVL.

The chain employs TRBV19 and TRBJ1-1, with D perhaps matching TRBD1 (5 bases). V gave up 3 bases and J gave up 3 bases, with 17 bases separating them. Germline CDR1 and CDR2: LNHDA and SQIVND (reference sequence). The CDR3 is 16 amino acids. The CDR3 nucleotides read TGTGCCAGTAGTATTTCGGGGGGGGTTGGCGACACTGAAGCTTTCTTT. The encoded protein is CASSISGGVGDTEAFF.